This T cell receptor (beta chain) was recorded in a study of cytotoxic CD8 clonotypes in ibrutinib-treated CLL. Study-wide context: An average of around 260,000 productive templates and roughly 94,000 productive rearrangements was obtained per sample.

Method: immunoSEQ multiplex PCR; TCRdb's copy keeps in-frame clones and lacks some. The sample yields tens of thousands of clones, about two thirds seen once. Comment on this clone: The target antigen is unknown.

Study outcomes and limitations: At baseline, clonality was higher than in age-matched healthy donors and correlated with CD8+ counts.

Trimming took 1 base from V and 3 from J, leaving 13 bases between them. From germline, CDR1 is SGHTA and CDR2 FQGNSA. CDR3 length: 15 amino acids. The sequence was obtained from a human donor with chronic lymphocytic leukemia. The sample was PBMCs, taken after 12 months of ibrutinib treatment. The V call is TRBV7-2, the J call TRBJ2-7; a possible D gene is TRBD2 (6 bases). The CDR3 spells CASSLVGGNNYEQYF. The CDR3 region has the DNA TGTGCCAGCAGCTTAGTCGGGGGAAACAACTACGAGCAGTACTTC.